Below, 31 T cell receptor beta chains from the same sample are listed, as sequenced in a study of T cells in Graves' hyperthyroidism and ophthalmopathy (dated by TCRdb to about 2019). Preparation of the library involved multiplex PCR. The sample was run on an Illumina HiSeq 2000. TCR beta CDR3 regions were amplified from RNA transcripts. The TCR CDR3 was subjected to a first round of RT-PCR using the HTBI primer set and the Qiagen OneStep RT-PCR kit. The raw public reads went through TCRdb reprocessing: fastp at Q25, MiXCR clone calling, in-frame beta chains kept. Rows merge per CDR3 protein into single entries with the most common DNA and genes. Here the sample has a few hundred thousand distinct CDR3 sequences; around a sixth occur a single time. Less than 20% of the sample rests with the top ten. Sequencing used blood. These receptors originate from a woman between 35 and 50 years old with Graves' ophthalmopathy.

In its sample, this clonotype was seen many times. This sequence joins TRBV18 and TRBJ1-2, with D tentatively TRBD1 (6 bases). Per germline, CDR1 KGHSH and CDR2 LQKENI. Trimming left V 1 base short and J 2 bases short, with 11 bases between. CDR3 length: 15 amino acids. CDR3 in amino acids: CASSPQDSPNYGYTF. The CDR3 nucleotides read TGTGCCAGCTCACCACAGGACAGTCCCAACTATGGCTACACCTTC.

This clonotype was detected ten times or more. The chain employs TRBV6-1 and TRBJ1-2; the D gene is possibly TRBD1 (5 bases). Germline V gene data show CDR1 as MNHNS and CDR2 as SASEGT. Trimming left V 1 base short and J 4 bases short, with 10 bases between. CDR3 size: 14 residues. The CDR3 protein is CASSEVSGGYGYTF. The CDR3 nucleotides are TGTGCCAGCAGTGAAGTCTCGGGGGGCTATGGCTACACCTTC.

The table lists this clonotype with many counts. A much larger clone differs by one base, so this may be a read error. Given the absence of the conserved phenylalanine or tryptophan at the CDR3 end, a read error is likely. The chain carries TRBV6-5 and TRBJ1-5; D is uncertain. The germline V gene has CDR1 MNHEY and CDR2 SVGAGI. The germline V and J ends were trimmed by 7 bases and 0 bases, with 4 bases remaining between them. The CDR3 has 12 amino acids. The CDR3 protein is CASTNSNQPQHL. The CDR3 coding sequence is TGTGCCAGCACCAATAGCAATCAGCCCCAGCATCTT.

The rearrangement links TRBV11-1 to TRBJ2-2, with D maybe TRBD1 (5 bases). V dropped 6 bases and J dropped 5 bases, with 19 bases sitting between them. This CDR3 spans 16 amino acids. Germline loops: CDR1 SGHAT, CDR2 FQDESV (reference sequence). Written as DNA, the CDR3 is TGTGCCAGCAGGGCCCTTGACAAGGGGCGAACCGGGGAGCTGTTTTTT. Protein product: CASRALDKGRTGELFF. Combining the CDR3 with reference TRBV11-1 and TRBJ2-2 gives the whole variable domain EAEVAQSPRYKITEKSQAVAFWCDPISGHATLYWYRQILGQGPELLVQFQDESVVDDSQLPKDRFSAERLKGVDSTLKIQPAELGDSAMYLCASRALDKGRTGELFFGEGSRLTVL.

This clonotype was detected many times. The chain joins TRBV20-1 to TRBJ2-3, with TRBD2 as a possible D gene (6 bases). With 0 bases removed from V and 0 bases from J, the gap between germline ends came to 10 bases. The CDR3 has 15 residues. Germline values: CDR1 DFQATT, CDR2 SNEGSKA (reference sequence). The CDR3 reads CSARDTGGSTDTQYF. CDR3 in DNA: TGCAGTGCTAGAGATACTGGAGGGAGCACAGATACGCAGTATTTT.

This clonotype occurred many times. The chain employs TRBV28 and TRBJ2-2; no definite D call. V was cut by 6 bases and J by 4 bases, with 9 bases left in between. This CDR3 spans 13 amino acids. In germline, CDR1 is MDHEN, CDR2 SYDVKM. CDR3 sequence (DNA): TGTGCCAGCAGGCCGACGGTCACCGGGGAGCTGTTTTTT. This translates into CASRPTVTGELFF. Using reference TRBV28 and TRBJ2-2 for the parts outside the CDR3, the full variable domain is DVKVTQSSRYLVKRTGEKVFLECVQDMDHENMFWYRQDPGLGLRLIYFSYDVKMKEKGDIPEGYSVSREKKERFSLILESASTNQTSMYLCASRPTVTGELFFGEGSRLTVL.

This clonotype has at least ten counts. The rearrangement uses TRBV6-5 and TRBJ2-5, with 14 bases identical to TRBD2. V shed 6 bases and J 9 bases; nucleotides not matched to a gene: 9. Looked up from germline, CDR1 is MNHEY and CDR2 is SVGAGI. This CDR3 has 15 residues. CDR3 loop: CASSPTSGRVGAQYF. CDR3 DNA: TGTGCCAGCAGCCCGACTAGCGGGAGGGTGGGAGCCCAGTACTTC.

The chain uses TRBV6-5 and TRBJ2-2, with TRBD2 matching 7 bases. The V gene's germline CDR1 is MNHEY and CDR2 SVGAGI. The CDR3 spans 16 residues. J was trimmed by 6 bases and V by 0 bases; bases with no gene match: 7. CDR3 protein: CASSYSSAGAPGELFF. DNA for the CDR3: TGTGCCAGCAGTTACTCGAGCGCGGGAGCCCCCGGGGAGCTGTTTTTT.

This clonotype was picked up many times. The CDR3 coding sequence is TGTGCCAGCAGTTTCGGACCGGTCTCTGGAAACACCATATATTTT. Protein: CASSFGPVSGNTIYF. This chain joins TRBV6-5 and TRBJ1-3; D is unresolved. V was clipped by 4 bases and J by 0 bases, with 10 bases between them. Per the germline V gene, CDR1 is MNHEY and CDR2 is SVGAGI. CDR3 length equals 15 residues.

The chain carries TRBV7-2 and TRBJ1-6; TRBD1 aligns across 8 bases. CDR1 and CDR2 (germline): SGHTA, FQGNSA. The CDR3 contains 14 residues. Unmatched junction bases numbered 7, after V lost 5 bases and J lost 10 bases. The CDR3 loop is CASSSTGGRSPLHF. In nucleotides, the CDR3 is TGTGCCAGCAGCAGTACAGGGGGGAGATCACCCCTCCACTTT.

This clonotype came up many times. DNA of the CDR3: TGTGCCAGCAGTCTACCCCCCCGAGGACAACAGAACACTGAAGCTTTCTTT. It yields the protein CASSLPPRGQQNTEAFF. The rearrangement uses TRBV28 and TRBJ1-1; D possibly corresponds to TRBD1 (5 bases). There are 17 residues in the CDR3. V lost 5 bases and J 1 base, leaving 20 bases between the germline ends. CDR1 MDHEN and CDR2 SYDVKM come from the germline V gene. The variable domain in full, completed from reference TRBV28 and TRBJ1-1, reads DVKVTQSSRYLVKRTGEKVFLECVQDMDHENMFWYRQDPGLGLRLIYFSYDVKMKEKGDIPEGYSVSREKKERFSLILESASTNQTSMYLCASSLPPRGQQNTEAFFGQGTRLTVV.

The rearrangement uses TRBV6-1 and TRBJ1-5; no definite D call. The CDR3 covers 14 residues. Per the germline V gene, CDR1 is MNHNS and CDR2 is SASEGT. The V end was cut by 1 base, the J end by 1 base, with 5 bases between. In nucleotides, the CDR3 is TGTGCCAGCAGTGAAGTCCGCAGCAATCAGCCCCAGCATTTT. This sequence encodes CASSEVRSNQPQHF.

The table lists this clonotype with many counts. V usage is TRBV28 and J usage is TRBJ1-1, with 7 bases that match TRBD1. V shed 5 bases and J 4 bases; nucleotides not matched to a gene: 7. CDR1 and CDR2 from the germline V gene are MDHEN and SYDVKM. This CDR3 contains 14 residues. The CDR3 reads CASSPYRGSTEAFF. The CDR3 DNA reads as TGTGCCAGCAGTCCCTACAGGGGCAGCACTGAAGCTTTCTTT.

This clonotype has a count of ten or more. V usage is TRBV6-1 and J usage is TRBJ2-5, with 11 bases that match TRBD1. Trimming removed 9 bases from V and 4 bases from J; junction bases left unmatched: 4. CDR1 MNHNS and CDR2 SASEGT come from the germline V gene. This CDR3 spans 13 amino acids. The CDR3: CASGQGARETQYF. CDR3 DNA: TGTGCCAGTGGACAGGGGGCGCGAGAGACCCAGTACTTC.

This clonotype was recorded many times. The J gene is TRBJ1-2, the V gene TRBV19, with D perhaps matching TRBD1 (5 bases). V was cut by 5 bases and J by 4 bases, with 17 bases left in between. The V gene's germline CDR1 is LNHDA and CDR2 SQIVND (reference sequence). The CDR3 covers 15 residues. The DNA of the CDR3 is TGTGCCAGTAGTTCGCCTTCAGGGAGAGGCTATGGCTACACCTTC. Translation gives CASSSPSGRGYGYTF.

This clonotype was detected many times. The chain recombines TRBV10-1 with TRBJ2-7; 14 bases are shared with TRBD2. The CDR3 has 18 amino acids. Germline trimming cut 5 bases from V and 0 bases from J; bases unmatched to any gene: 9. Looked up from germline, CDR1 is WNHNN and CDR2 is SYGVQD (reference sequence). The CDR3 DNA follows: TGCGCCAGCAGTCCGGGACTAGCGGGAGTGGGGAACTCCTACGAGCAGTACTTC. As protein: CASSPGLAGVGNSYEQYF.

In this sample, this clonotype turned up many times. V gene TRBV20-1 combines with J gene TRBJ2-7, with D possibly TRBD2 on 7 matching bases. Trimming removed 0 bases at V and 2 bases at J, with 17 bases between. This CDR3 spans 16 amino acids. Germline V gene lookup returns CDR1 DFQATT and CDR2 SNEGSKA (reference sequence). This CDR3 reads CSARDQGLAVTYEQYF. The CDR3 DNA is TGCAGTGCTAGAGATCAGGGGCTAGCGGTTACCTACGAGCAGTACTTC.

This clonotype was seen repeatedly, ten times or more. J is TRBJ2-7 and V is TRBV7-9, with D hard to call. CDR3 size: 12 residues. Looked up from germline, CDR1 is SEHNR and CDR2 is FQNEAQ (reference sequence). Trimming removed 1 base at V and 9 bases at J, with 10 bases between. The CDR3, as DNA: TGTGCCAGCAGCTTAGATCGCTGGGGGCAGTACTTC. Protein sequence: CASSLDRWGQYF.

This clonotype appeared many times. The rearrangement links TRBV28 to TRBJ1-5; D is ambiguous. V lost 8 bases and J 5 bases, leaving 7 bases between the germline ends. The germline gives CDR1 MDHEN, CDR2 SYDVKM. The length of the CDR3 is 11 residues. The CDR3 nucleotides read TGTGCCAGCGGGCTCTATCAGCCCCAGCATTTT. Translating gives CASGLYQPQHF.

The sample holds many counts of this clonotype. The chain recombines TRBV7-9 with TRBJ1-2; maybe TRBD1 (5 bases). Trimming cost V 0 bases and J 3 bases, with 11 bases left between them. The CDR3 covers 15 residues. Germline CDR1 is SEHNR and CDR2 is FQNEAQ (reference sequence). In DNA, the CDR3 is TGTGCCAGCAGCTTAGCGGACACCCTCTACTATGGCTACACCTTC. It specifies CASSLADTLYYGYTF.

This clonotype was seen at least ten times. The chain couples TRBV5-1 to TRBJ2-2; maybe TRBD2 (5 bases). The CDR3 has 14 residues. Trimming cost V 0 bases and J 7 bases, with 10 bases left between them. Germline loops: CDR1 SGHRS, CDR2 YFSETQ. Written as DNA, the CDR3 is TGCGCCAGCAGCTTGGGCGGGTTCGACGGGGAGCTGTTTTTT. Protein: CASSLGGFDGELFF.

This clonotype was detected a few times. The rearrangement joins TRBV28 to TRBJ2-6, with D perhaps matching TRBD1 or TRBD2 (6 bases each). Germline CDR1 and CDR2: MDHEN and SYDVKM. Trimming cost V 4 bases and J 1 base, with 11 bases left between them. The CDR3 has 16 amino acids. In DNA form, the CDR3 reads TGTGCCAGCAGTTCGGGGGCCGCGTCTGGGGCCAACGTCCTGACTTTC. This encodes CASSSGAASGANVLTF.

Many counts were recorded for this clonotype. This chain links TRBV12-5 with TRBJ1-1; D is unclear. CDR1 and CDR2 from the germline V gene are LGHNT and FRNRAP. V lost 6 bases and J 1 base, leaving 18 bases between the germline ends. The CDR3 is made up of 16 amino acids. The CDR3 DNA follows: TGTGCTAGTGGCGACGATAACGGACCGAGGAACACTGAAGCTTTCTTT. This codes for CASGDDNGPRNTEAFF. Variable domain in full (rest from reference TRBV12-5 and TRBJ1-1): DARVTQTPRHKVTEMGQEVTMRCQPILGHNTVFWYRQTMMQGLELLAYFRNRAPLDDSGMPKDRFSAEMPDATLATLKIQPSEPRDSAVYFCASGDDNGPRNTEAFFGQGTRLTVV.

This clonotype showed up many times. DNA for the CDR3: TGCAGTGCTAGATTCCCAGGGAGGTCCAACGCTGAAGCTTTCTTT. Protein product: CSARFPGRSNAEAFF. This sequence joins TRBV20-1 and TRBJ1-1, with D maybe TRBD1 (5 bases). The CDR3 is 15 amino acids. Germline loops: CDR1 DFQATT, CDR2 SNEGSKA (reference sequence). The ends were cut back, 2 bases at V and 6 bases at J, with 19 bases in the middle.

This clonotype was detected ten times or more. This chain uses TRBV29-1 with TRBJ1-3, with 11 bases matching TRBD1. Trimming took 1 base from V and 3 from J; bases not matched to a gene: 14. CDR1 is SQVTM, CDR2 ANQGSEA, per germline. The CDR3 runs to 19 residues. The CDR3 nucleotides are TGCAGCGTTGAAGTATTTGAAACGGGGACAGGGGGGGGTGGAAACACCATATATTTT. Translated: CSVEVFETGTGGGGNTIYF. The whole variable domain, remainder taken from reference TRBV29-1 and TRBJ1-3, is SAVISQKPSRDICQRGTSLTIQCQVDSQVTMMFWYRQQPGQSLTLIATANQGSEATYESGFVIDKFPISRPNLTFSTLTVSNMSPEDSSIYLCSVEVFETGTGGGGNTIYFGEGSWLTVV.

This clonotype came up many times. J is TRBJ1-5 and V is TRBV7-9, with D perhaps matching TRBD1 (5 bases). V dropped 6 bases and J dropped 7 bases, with 13 bases sitting between them. Germline values: CDR1 SEHNR, CDR2 FQNEAQ (reference sequence). The CDR3 length is 13 residues. The CDR3: CASSPGAYQPQHF. The CDR3 nucleotides read TGTGCCAGCAGTCCTGGGGCATACCAGCCCCAGCATTTT.

The DNA of the CDR3 is TGTGCCAGCAGCCGCTTCGAGACAGGGGGCTACGAGCAGTACTTC. This codes for CASSRFETGGYEQYF. V is TRBV6-1 and J is TRBJ2-7, with TRBD1 identical over 9 bases. Per germline, CDR1 MNHNS and CDR2 SASEGT. This CDR3 has 15 amino acids. After removal of 6 bases from V and 3 bases from J, the junction contained 9 bases not matched to a gene.

Many counts were recorded for this clonotype. The rearrangement links TRBV2 to TRBJ2-3; D unresolved. V was shortened by 0 bases and J by 5 bases, with 0 bases between the two germline ends. CDR1 is SNHLY and CDR2 is FYNNEI in the germline V gene. The CDR3 loop spans 11 amino acids. The CDR3: CASSEADTQYF. DNA of the CDR3: TGTGCCAGCAGTGAAGCAGATACGCAGTATTTT.

Many counts were recorded for this clonotype. The rearrangement uses TRBV25-1 and TRBJ2-7; 7 positions agree with TRBD1. V lost 9 bases to trimming and J lost 5 bases; unmatched junction nucleotides: 10. CDR3 length: 13 amino acids. CDR1 and CDR2 from the germline V gene are MGHDK and SYGVNS. CDR3 in DNA: TGTGCCAGTAACTACTACAGGGGACACGAGCAGTACTTC. Protein product: CASNYYRGHEQYF.

This clonotype occurred many times. The CDR3 loop is CSASAASYEQYF. CDR3 in DNA: TGCAGTGCTAGTGCAGCATCGTACGAGCAGTACTTC. The V call is TRBV20-1, the J call TRBJ2-7; D not certain. Germline loops: CDR1 DFQATT, CDR2 SNEGSKA (reference sequence). The V end lost 3 bases, the J end lost 4 bases, and 10 bases lay between the germline ends. The CDR3 is 12 amino acids.

This clonotype was seen many times. This sequence joins TRBV12-3 or TRBV12-4 and TRBJ1-5; D is perhaps TRBD1 (5 bases). V lost 5 bases and J 4 bases, leaving 15 bases between the germline ends. CDR3 length: 15 amino acids. As DNA, the CDR3 is TGTGCCAGCAGTCCCAGCTCGACAGAGAATCAGCCCCAGCATTTT. Encoded protein: CASSPSSTENQPQHF.